This TCR beta chain appears in the sequencing data of a study of Ad26.COV2.S vaccination and SARS-CoV-2 variants. The treatment denotes: some 19 received Ad26.COV2.S at low or high dose, single or two shots; roughly 5 received placebo; per-sample allocation not given. Specimens were obtained on day 63 following the first vaccine or placebo injection. Boston provided a donor who was an adult aged 18-55 years. This CDR3 has 15 amino acids. V was trimmed by 0 bases and J by 2 bases, leaving 12 bases between them. Germline V lookup: CDR1 SGDLS, CDR2 YYNGEE. Some clones are missing from TCRdb's copy, which holds only in-frame ones; the method was immunoSEQ multiplex PCR. The sample lists about 680,000 clones; 89% were seen once.

Here the sequenced sample was peripheral blood, taken in a trial of Ad26.COV2.S vaccine versus placebo. This chain uses TRBV9 with TRBJ2-7; weak D call: TRBD1 (6 bases). The clonotype was recovered from a person between 18 and 65 years old who received the Ad26.COV2.S COVID-19 vaccine or a placebo. This CDR3 reads CASSVVGTPAYEQYF. In DNA, the CDR3 is TGTGCCAGCAGCGTAGTAGGGACACCGGCCTACGAGCAGTACTTC. The full variable domain, completed using reference TRBV9 and TRBJ2-7, is DSGVTQTPKHLITATGQRVTLRCSPRSGDLSVYWYQQSLDQGLQFLIQYYNGEERAKGNILERFSAQQFPDLHSELNLSSLELGDSALYFCASSVVGTPAYEQYFGPGTRLTVT.